This passage covers 8 T cell receptor beta chains from one sample sequenced in a study of blood T cell repertoires in COVID-19. Here immunoSEQ multiplex PCR was the method, and the copy in TCRdb shows in-frame clones only, minus some. The sample lists 300,000 to 450,000 clones; more than 70% were seen once. The sample taken for sequencing was peripheral blood. These receptors all stem from a woman aged 25 to 39 with COVID-19, enrolled during active disease.

V gene TRBV7-6 combines with J gene TRBJ2-1, with a tentative D call TRBD2 (6 bases). Looked up from germline, CDR1 is SGHVS and CDR2 is FNYEAQ. Deletions cut 0 bases from V and 7 bases from J, with 10 bases between. The CDR3 loop spans 14 amino acids. CDR3 sequence: CASSLARRGNEQFF. CDR3 in DNA: TGTGCCAGCAGCTTAGCCCGGAGGGGTAATGAGCAGTTCTTC.

The genes are TRBV5-1 and TRBJ2-7; 8 nucleotides align to TRBD2. Germline CDR1 reads SGHRS; CDR2 reads YFSETQ. The V gene end was trimmed by 2 bases and the J gene end by 3 bases; junction bases not matched to a gene: 4. CDR3 size: 14 residues. CDR3 DNA: TGCGCCAGCAGCTTCTCCGGGACTAGCTACGAGCAGTACTTC. Translated: CASSFSGTSYEQYF.

The chain combines TRBV9 with TRBJ1-3; a weak D match, TRBD1 (6 bases). V lost 2 bases and J lost 0, with 9 bases in between. Per the germline V gene, CDR1 is SGDLS and CDR2 is YYNGEE. This CDR3 has 15 residues. CDR3 loop: CASSVSGVSGNTIYF. The CDR3 DNA is TGTGCCAGCAGCGTCTCAGGGGTCTCTGGAAACACCATATATTTT.

The rearrangement uses TRBV6-5 and TRBJ1-2; 10 positions agree with TRBD1. The CDR3 contains 15 residues. CDR1 and CDR2 from the germline V gene are MNHEY and SVGAGI. V gave up 7 bases and J gave up 9 bases; unmatched junction bases: 14. This CDR3 is CASTPDQTGGRSYTF. The CDR3 bases are TGTGCCAGCACCCCCGACCAGACAGGGGGCAGGAGCTACACCTTC.

A single count supports this clone. The chain couples TRBV19 to TRBJ2-7; D is ambiguous. There are 15 residues in the CDR3. The germline V and J ends were trimmed by 4 bases and 0 bases, with 13 bases remaining between them. Germline V gene lookup returns CDR1 LNHDA and CDR2 SQIVND (reference sequence). DNA for the CDR3: TGTGCCAGTAGTAACCTGATGGGCAGCTCCTACGAGCAGTACTTC. Its translation is CASSNLMGSSYEQYF.

This chain connects TRBV28 to TRBJ2-7, with 15 bases identical to TRBD2. This CDR3 has 19 amino acids. The germline CDR1 and CDR2 sequences are MDHEN and SYDVKM. V lost 5 bases to trimming and J lost 2 bases; unmatched junction nucleotides: 13. The CDR3 sequence: CASSRMGLAGGRGTYEQYF. The CDR3 DNA is TGTGCCAGCAGTCGTATGGGACTAGCGGGAGGCCGGGGAACCTACGAGCAGTACTTC.

The rearrangement uses TRBV6-6 and TRBJ2-7, with TRBD2 matching 9 bases. CDR3 length: 14 amino acids. Germline V gene data show CDR1 as MNHNY and CDR2 as SVGAGI (reference sequence). Trimming took 11 bases from V and 2 from J; bases not matched to a gene: 10. DNA for the CDR3: TGTGCCGTAGGGCGACTAGCGGAAACCTACGAGCAGTACTTC. Residues: CAVGRLAETYEQYF.

This chain uses TRBV9 with TRBJ2-2; TRBD2 might be the D (5 bases). The V gene's germline CDR1 is SGDLS and CDR2 YYNGEE. V lost 3 bases and J lost 0, with 6 bases in between. This CDR3 comprises 14 residues. The CDR3 bases are TGTGCCAGCAGCGAACTAGCGAACACCGGGGAGCTGTTTTTT. As protein: CASSELANTGELFF. The entire variable domain, with the rest obtained from reference TRBV9 and TRBJ2-2, is as follows: DSGVTQTPKHLITATGQRVTLRCSPRSGDLSVYWYQQSLDQGLQFLIQYYNGEERAKGNILERFSAQQFPDLHSELNLSSLELGDSALYFCASSELANTGELFFGEGSRLTVL.